These 16 T cell receptor beta chains share one sample of origin, sequenced in a study of beta chain features in type 1 diabetes. Every bit of the isolated RNA underwent reverse transcription, so sequencing read expressed TCRB transcripts. The repertoire was sequenced with immunoSEQ multiplex PCR; TCRdb's copy has only in-frame clones and lacks some. The sample has approximately 170,000 clones; about 9.8% are singletons. Sequenced: central memory CD4+ T cells from blood. All receptors come from a woman younger than 30 in good health.

Points on this clone: The same CDR3 also results from other DNA sequences found in this sample. This chain links TRBV18 with TRBJ1-2, with D maybe TRBD1 (6 bases). Germline V gene data show CDR1 as KGHSH and CDR2 as LQKENI. This CDR3 is built from 14 residues. V was clipped by 4 bases and J by 0 bases, with 9 bases between them. CDR3 amino acids: CASSLDRANYGYTF. The DNA of the CDR3 is TGTGCCAGCTCACTGGACAGAGCTAACTATGGCTACACCTTC.

This clone occurred a few times. The V call is TRBV6-1, the J call TRBJ2-1; 11 nucleotides agree with TRBD2. Germline CDR1 and CDR2: MNHNS and SASEGT. With V trimmed by 6 bases and J by 8 bases, 6 bases remained unmatched. The CDR3 has 14 residues. The CDR3 loop is CASRGTSGGDEQFF. CDR3 DNA sequence: TGTGCCAGCAGAGGAACTAGCGGGGGCGATGAGCAGTTCTTC.

This sequence joins TRBV15 and TRBJ2-7; maybe TRBD1 (6 bases). CDR3 length: 13 amino acids. Germline V gene sequence: CDR1 LNHNV, CDR2 YYDKDF (reference sequence). V lost 1 base, J lost 7 bases, and 11 bases lay in between. CDR3 in DNA: TGTGCCACCAGCAGAGGGGACACGGGGGAGCAGTACTTC. Amino acids: CATSRGDTGEQYF.

This clone was counted between two and nine times. This chain joins TRBV6-5 and TRBJ2-7, with unresolved D. Germline CDR1 is MNHEY and CDR2 is SVGAGI. The CDR3 consists of 12 residues. V lost 4 bases and J 6 bases, leaving 10 bases between the germline ends. CDR3 amino acids: CASSSPEREQYF. The CDR3, as DNA: TGTGCCAGCAGTTCTCCAGAGCGCGAGCAGTACTTC.

This clone has more than one count but fewer than ten. The chain is built from TRBV19 and TRBJ2-7; possible D gene TRBD2, 7 bases. Per germline, CDR1 LNHDA and CDR2 SQIVND (reference sequence). This CDR3 spans 14 amino acids. Trimming removed 10 bases from V and 2 bases from J, with 18 bases in between. The CDR3 DNA reads as TGTGCCACTCGCGGGGGACAATGGGCCTACGAGCAGTACTTC. It specifies CATRGGQWAYEQYF.

This chain joins TRBV5-1 and TRBJ2-5; D is perhaps TRBD1 (5 bases). Germline assignment: CDR1 SGHRS and CDR2 YFSETQ. Trimming cost V 0 bases and J 0 bases, with 12 bases left between them. The CDR3 is 16 amino acids. CDR3 DNA sequence: TGCGCCAGCAGCTTGGGGGCTTACAGGAACCAAGAGACCCAGTACTTC. Translation: CASSLGAYRNQETQYF.

This clone has more than one count but fewer than ten. The chain uses TRBV7-6 and TRBJ1-1; 8 bases agree with TRBD1. In germline, CDR1 is SGHVS, CDR2 FNYEAQ. This CDR3 comprises 12 residues. With V trimmed by 5 bases and J by 7 bases, 3 bases remained unmatched. The CDR3 spells CASSTDRGEAFF. The CDR3 DNA reads TGTGCCAGCAGCACTGACAGGGGTGAAGCTTTCTTT.

This clone was seen more than once but under ten times. V is TRBV2 and J is TRBJ2-5; a weak D match, TRBD1 (5 bases). Trimming left V 2 bases short and J 5 bases short, with 18 bases between. The CDR3 loop spans 16 amino acids. Germline loops: CDR1 SNHLY, CDR2 FYNNEI. This CDR3 reads CASSEYVRQPPETQYF. CDR3 in DNA: TGTGCCAGCAGTGAATATGTCAGACAGCCTCCGGAGACCCAGTACTTC.

This clone was found a few times. The V gene is TRBV5-1, the J gene TRBJ2-1, with 10 bases matching TRBD2. Unmatched junction bases numbered 8, after V lost 4 bases and J lost 7 bases. Germline-derived CDR1 and CDR2 are SGHRS and YFSETQ. This CDR3 is built from 15 residues. The DNA for the CDR3 is TGCGCCAGCAGCACACAGCGGGAGGGCCTTAATGAGCAGTTCTTC. As protein: CASSTQREGLNEQFF. The complete variable domain, with remaining parts taken from reference TRBV5-1 and TRBJ2-1, reads KAGVTQTPRYLIKTRGQQVTLSCSPISGHRSVSWYQQTPGQGLQFLFEYFSETQRNKGNFPGRFSGRQFSNSRSEMNVSTLELGDSALYLCASSTQREGLNEQFFGPGTRLTVL.

The V gene is TRBV11-3, the J gene TRBJ2-7; 7 bases are shared with TRBD1. Germline values: CDR1 SGHNT, CDR2 YENEEA. The J segment lost 7 bases and the V segment lost 2 bases, leaving 5 bases of the junction unmatched. CDR3 length equals 13 residues. CDR3 residues: CASSLIRGYEQYF. The CDR3 bases are TGTGCCAGCAGCTTAATCAGGGGGTATGAGCAGTACTTC.

This chain connects TRBV4-1 to TRBJ1-3; 7 bases line up with TRBD1. J was trimmed by 0 bases and V by 4 bases; bases with no gene match: 3. This CDR3 is built from 15 residues. CDR1 and CDR2 from the germline V gene are MGHRA and YSYEKL. CDR3 loop: CASSLTGISGNTIYF. The CDR3 DNA is TGCGCCAGCAGCCTGACAGGGATCTCTGGAAACACCATATATTTT.

This clone was detected only a few times. The genes are TRBV5-4 and TRBJ2-3; 14 bases are a match to TRBD2. Germline V CDR1 and CDR2: SGHNT, YYREEE (reference sequence). The CDR3 is made up of 16 amino acids. Germline trimming cut 4 bases from V and 5 bases from J; bases unmatched to any gene: 6. The CDR3, as DNA: TGTGCCAGCAGCCAAGGGACTAGCGGGAGAGTAGATACGCAGTATTTT. Its translation: CASSQGTSGRVDTQYF.

This chain links TRBV14 with TRBJ1-4, with 9 bases identical to TRBD1. Germline CDR1 is SGHDN and CDR2 is FVKESK. V lost 4 bases and J lost 5; bases outside the gene matches: 8. The length of the CDR3 is 16 residues. The CDR3 DNA reads TGTGCCAGCAGCCCCATAGGACAGGGGATAAATGAAAAACTGTTTTTT. As protein: CASSPIGQGINEKLFF.

This clone appeared a few times. The chain is built from TRBV7-9 and TRBJ2-5, with 9 bases that match TRBD1. This CDR3 contains 17 residues. Germline trimming cut 1 base from V and 4 bases from J; bases unmatched to any gene: 10. The germline V gene encodes CDR1 SEHNR and CDR2 FQNEAQ (reference sequence). CDR3 loop: CASSLEGDRARRETQYF. The DNA of the CDR3 is TGTGCCAGCAGCTTAGAAGGGGACAGGGCTCGGCGAGAGACCCAGTACTTC. The full variable domain, with the rest looked up from reference TRBV7-9 and TRBJ2-5, is DTGVSQNPRHKITKRGQNVTFRCDPISEHNRLYWYRQTLGQGPEFLTYFQNEAQLEKSRLLSDRFSAERPKGSFSTLEIQRTEQGDSAMYLCASSLEGDRARRETQYFGPGTRLLVL.

The table lists this clone with a few counts. This rearrangement joins TRBV4-1 to TRBJ2-1; 9 nucleotides match TRBD2. Looked up from germline, CDR1 is MGHRA and CDR2 is YSYEKL. This CDR3 has 17 amino acids. The V gene end was trimmed by 2 bases and the J gene end by 7 bases; junction bases not matched to a gene: 12. CDR3: CASSQPAGASGINEQFF. The CDR3 region has the DNA TGCGCCAGCAGCCAACCCGCAGGAGCTAGCGGGATTAATGAGCAGTTCTTC.

J is TRBJ2-1 and V is TRBV19; 8 nucleotides match TRBD2. There are 14 residues in the CDR3. Germline CDR1 and CDR2: LNHDA and SQIVND (reference sequence). Trimming cost V 1 base and J 10 bases; bases outside gene matches: 6. The CDR3 region has the DNA TGTGCCAGTAGTATAGTTCGAGCGGGAGACGAGCAGTTCTTC. Amino acids: CASSIVRAGDEQFF.